The 7 T cell receptor beta chains below were found in one sample sequenced in a study of cytomegalovirus exposure and HLA in healthy donors. Use of 60 Vbeta and 13 Jbeta primers characterized the PCR. Repertoires were generated with immunoSEQ multiplex PCR, while TCRdb's copy carries only in-frame clones and drops some. The data contain roughly 110,000 clones, roughly 80% of them singletons. The sequenced sample consisted of PBMCs. These receptors originate from a female donor in good health and CMV-seronegative.

The J gene is TRBJ1-6, the V gene TRBV15, with D possibly being TRBD1 (6 bases). The germline CDR1 and CDR2 sequences are LNHNV and YYDKDF (reference sequence). CDR3 length: 15 residues. V lost 1 base, J lost 7 bases, and 11 bases lay in between. CDR3 amino acids: CATSRARTVNSPLHF. DNA of the CDR3: TGTGCCACCAGCAGAGCAAGGACAGTGAATTCACCCCTCCACTTT.

The rearrangement joins TRBV10-2 to TRBJ2-2; 7 nucleotides align to TRBD2. The CDR3 has 18 amino acids. The V and J ends lost 6 bases and 1 base, in that order; junction bases with no gene match: 14. Germline loops: CDR1 WSHSY, CDR2 SAAADI. In DNA, the CDR3 is TGCGCCAGCAGACAAAGTCGTGGGCTAGCGGAGAACACCGGGGAGCTGTTTTTT. Residues: CASRQSRGLAENTGELFF.

This chain links TRBV7-2 with TRBJ1-3; TRBD1 agrees at 9 bases. Losses at the gene ends were 1 base for V and 4 bases for J; bases not matched to a gene: 8. From germline, CDR1 is SGHTA and CDR2 FQGNSA. The CDR3 has 17 amino acids. The CDR3 DNA reads TGTGCCAGCAGCTTAGTGACAGGGGGGGGCTCGGGAAACACCATATATTTT. Translation: CASSLVTGGGSGNTIYF.

The chain is built from TRBV19 and TRBJ2-5; 9 bases match TRBD1. Germline loops: CDR1 LNHDA, CDR2 SQIVND (reference sequence). This CDR3 region has 15 residues. With 4 bases clipped from V and 7 bases from J, the junction kept 10 bases outside the gene matches. The CDR3, as DNA: TGTGCCAGTAGTAAGGTCTGGGACAGGGAAACGACCCAGTACTTC. It translates to CASSKVWDRETTQYF. Complete variable domain (other parts from reference TRBV19 and TRBJ2-5): DGGITQSPKYLFRKEGQNVTLSCEQNLNHDAMYWYRQDPGQGLRLIYYSQIVNDFQKGDIAEGYSVSREKKESFPLTVTSAQKNPTAFYLCASSKVWDRETTQYFGPGTRLLVL.

This chain uses TRBV2 with TRBJ1-2; 7 nucleotides align to TRBD1. The CDR3 length is 14 residues. CDR1 and CDR2 (germline): SNHLY, FYNNEI. V shed 5 bases, J shed 3 bases, and the junction held 6 bases outside the gene matches. The CDR3 region has the DNA TGTGCCAGCAGTCCAGGTCAGGGGGACTATGGCTACACCTTC. Its protein product is CASSPGQGDYGYTF. Full variable domain (remainder filled in from reference TRBV2 and TRBJ1-2): EPEVTQTPSHQVTQMGQEVILRCVPISNHLYFYWYRQILGQKVEFLVSFYNNEISEKSEIFDDQFSVERPDGSNFTLKIRSTKLEDSAMYFCASSPGQGDYGYTFGSGTRLTVV.

This clone appeared once. The rearrangement joins TRBV7-9 to TRBJ2-2, with D tentatively TRBD1 (6 bases). The ends were cut back, 2 bases at V and 5 bases at J, with 9 bases in the middle. Germline CDR1 SEHNR, CDR2 FQNEAQ (reference sequence). This CDR3 contains 14 residues. The CDR3 sequence is CASSLPQGTGELFF. The CDR3 DNA is TGTGCCAGCAGCTTACCGCAGGGGACCGGGGAGCTGTTTTTT.

The rearrangement joins TRBV18 to TRBJ1-4; 7 bases line up with TRBD1. CDR1 KGHSH and CDR2 LQKENI come from the germline V gene. Trimming at V came to 2 bases and at J to 3 bases, leaving 6 bases not matched to a gene. The CDR3 has 16 residues. In DNA form, the CDR3 reads TGTGCCAGCTCACCAAGGGGGCTTACGGCTAATGAAAAACTGTTTTTT. Amino acids: CASSPRGLTANEKLFF.